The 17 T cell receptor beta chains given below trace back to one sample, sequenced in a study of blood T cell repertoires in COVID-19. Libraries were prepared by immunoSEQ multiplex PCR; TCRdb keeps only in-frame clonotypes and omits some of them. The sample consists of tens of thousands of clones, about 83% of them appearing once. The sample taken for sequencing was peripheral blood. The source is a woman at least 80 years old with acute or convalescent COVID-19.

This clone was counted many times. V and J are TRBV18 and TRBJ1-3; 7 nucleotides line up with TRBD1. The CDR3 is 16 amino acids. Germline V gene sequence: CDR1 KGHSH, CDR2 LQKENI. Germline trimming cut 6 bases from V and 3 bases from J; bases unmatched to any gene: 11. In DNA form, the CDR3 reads TGTGCCAGCTCTCAACTTCAGACAGGGAATGGAAACACCATATATTTT. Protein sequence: CASSQLQTGNGNTIYF.

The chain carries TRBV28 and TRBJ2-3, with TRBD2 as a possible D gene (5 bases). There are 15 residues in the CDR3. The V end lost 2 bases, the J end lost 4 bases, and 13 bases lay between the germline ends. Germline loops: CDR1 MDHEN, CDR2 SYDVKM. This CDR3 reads CASSLGLAEADTQYF. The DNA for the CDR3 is TGTGCCAGCAGTTTAGGGCTAGCCGAGGCAGATACGCAGTATTTT.

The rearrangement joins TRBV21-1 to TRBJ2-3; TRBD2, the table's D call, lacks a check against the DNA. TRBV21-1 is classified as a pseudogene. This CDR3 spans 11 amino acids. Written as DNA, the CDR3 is TGTGCCAGCAGCCTAGGGAGGGTTCCGTATTTT. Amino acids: CASSLGRVPYF.

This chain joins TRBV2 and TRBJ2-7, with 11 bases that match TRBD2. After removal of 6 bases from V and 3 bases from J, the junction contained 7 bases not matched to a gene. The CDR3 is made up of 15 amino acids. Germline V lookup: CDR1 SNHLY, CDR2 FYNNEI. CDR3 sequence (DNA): TGTGCCAGCAGGGTTGGGACTAGCGGACACTACGAGCAGTACTTC. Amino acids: CASRVGTSGHYEQYF.

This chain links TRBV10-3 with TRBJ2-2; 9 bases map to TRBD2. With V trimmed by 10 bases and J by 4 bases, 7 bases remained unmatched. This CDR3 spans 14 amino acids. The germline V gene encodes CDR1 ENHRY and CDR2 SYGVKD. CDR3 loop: CATLAGVSTGELFF. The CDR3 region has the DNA TGTGCCACCTTAGCGGGAGTGAGCACCGGGGAGCTGTTTTTT.

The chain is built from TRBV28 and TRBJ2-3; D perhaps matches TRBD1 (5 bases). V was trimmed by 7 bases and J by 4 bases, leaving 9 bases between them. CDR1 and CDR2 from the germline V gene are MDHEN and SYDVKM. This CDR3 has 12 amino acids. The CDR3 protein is CASTPGSDTQYF. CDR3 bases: TGTGCCAGCACCCCAGGGTCAGATACGCAGTATTTT.

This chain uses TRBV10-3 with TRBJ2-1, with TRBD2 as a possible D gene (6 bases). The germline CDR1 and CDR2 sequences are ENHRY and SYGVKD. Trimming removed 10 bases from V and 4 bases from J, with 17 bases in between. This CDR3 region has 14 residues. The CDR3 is CATSGDPVYNEQFF. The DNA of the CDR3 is TGTGCCACTTCGGGGGACCCCGTATACAATGAGCAGTTCTTC.

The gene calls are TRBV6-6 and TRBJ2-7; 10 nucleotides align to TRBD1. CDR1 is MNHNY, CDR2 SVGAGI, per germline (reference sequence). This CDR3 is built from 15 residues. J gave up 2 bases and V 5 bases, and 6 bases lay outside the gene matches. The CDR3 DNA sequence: TGTGCCAGCAGTCCCCGGGACAGGGGTGCCTACGAGCAGTACTTC. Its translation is CASSPRDRGAYEQYF.

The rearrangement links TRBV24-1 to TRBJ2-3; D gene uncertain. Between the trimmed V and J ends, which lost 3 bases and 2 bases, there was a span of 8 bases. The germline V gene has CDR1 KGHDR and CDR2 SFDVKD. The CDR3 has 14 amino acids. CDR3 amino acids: CATSDEAVTDTQYF. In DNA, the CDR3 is TGTGCCACCAGTGATGAAGCTGTCACAGATACGCAGTATTTT.

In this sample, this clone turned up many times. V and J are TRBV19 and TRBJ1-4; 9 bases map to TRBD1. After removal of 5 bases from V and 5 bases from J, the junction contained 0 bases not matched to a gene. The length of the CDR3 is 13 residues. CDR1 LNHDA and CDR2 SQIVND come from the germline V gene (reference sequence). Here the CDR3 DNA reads TGTGCCAGTAGTGGGACAGGGAATGAAAAACTGTTTTTT. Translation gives CASSGTGNEKLFF.

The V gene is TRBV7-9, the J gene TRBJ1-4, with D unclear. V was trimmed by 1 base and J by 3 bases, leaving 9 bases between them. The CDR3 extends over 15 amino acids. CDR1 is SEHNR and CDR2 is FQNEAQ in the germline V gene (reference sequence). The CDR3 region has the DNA TGTGCCAGCAGCTTAGGCGCAGGTTCTAATGAAAAACTGTTTTTT. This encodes CASSLGAGSNEKLFF.

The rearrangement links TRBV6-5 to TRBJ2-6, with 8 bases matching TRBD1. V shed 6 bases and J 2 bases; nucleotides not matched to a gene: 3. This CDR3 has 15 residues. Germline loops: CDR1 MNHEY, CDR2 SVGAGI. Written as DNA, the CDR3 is TGTGCCAGCAGCTGGACAGGGCCTGGGGCCAACGTCCTGACTTTC. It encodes CASSWTGPGANVLTF.

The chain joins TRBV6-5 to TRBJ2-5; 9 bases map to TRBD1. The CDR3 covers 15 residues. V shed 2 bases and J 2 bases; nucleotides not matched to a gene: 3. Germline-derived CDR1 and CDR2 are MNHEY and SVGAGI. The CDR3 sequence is CASSYPGQGQETQYF. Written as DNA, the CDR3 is TGTGCCAGCAGTTACCCGGGACAGGGACAAGAGACCCAGTACTTC.

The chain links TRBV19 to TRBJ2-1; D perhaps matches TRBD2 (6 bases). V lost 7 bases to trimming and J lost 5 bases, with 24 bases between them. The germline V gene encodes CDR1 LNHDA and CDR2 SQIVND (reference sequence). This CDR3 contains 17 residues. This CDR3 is CASTIPHPPSADNEQFF. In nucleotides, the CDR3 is TGTGCCAGTACCATTCCCCATCCCCCTAGCGCTGACAATGAGCAGTTCTTC.

CDR3 bases: TGCGCCAGCAGGGTAATAGCGGGAAACAATGAGCAGTTCTTC. Translating it yields CASRVIAGNNEQFF. The chain is built from TRBV5-1 and TRBJ2-1, with TRBD2 matching 8 bases. In germline, CDR1 is SGHRS, CDR2 YFSETQ. This CDR3 has 14 amino acids. V was clipped by 5 bases and J by 5 bases; unmatched bases: 6.

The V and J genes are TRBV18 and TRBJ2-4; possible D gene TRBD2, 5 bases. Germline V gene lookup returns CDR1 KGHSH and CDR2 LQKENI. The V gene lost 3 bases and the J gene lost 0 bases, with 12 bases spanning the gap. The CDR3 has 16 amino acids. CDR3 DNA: TGTGCCAGCTCACCGCAAAACGGGATAGCCAAAAACATTCAGTACTTC. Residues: CASSPQNGIAKNIQYF.

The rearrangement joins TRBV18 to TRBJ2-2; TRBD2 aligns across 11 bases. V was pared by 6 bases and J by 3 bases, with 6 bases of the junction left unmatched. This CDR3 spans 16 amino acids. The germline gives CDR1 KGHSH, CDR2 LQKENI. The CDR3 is CASSSAGLADTGELFF. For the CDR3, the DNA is TGTGCCAGCTCGTCGGCGGGACTAGCGGACACCGGGGAGCTGTTTTTT.